Presented here are 4 T cell receptor beta chains from one specimen sequenced in a study of regulatory T cells in long-lasting Graves disease. TCR beta libraries were built with iRepertoire HTBI primers and Arm-PCR of CDR3 regions. From the multiplex PCR reads, TCRdb called clonotypes with MiXCR, one entry per CDR3 protein. This sample has about 450,000 distinct CDR3 sequences, with roughly a quarter found just once. Specified time point: persistent/refractory GD, antithyroid drugs over 5 years with positive TRAb. Scientists built the TCR library using RNA that was extracted from PBMCs. The starting material was peripheral blood mononuclear cells (PBMCs), obtained when the disease was refractory, from a patient treated with antithyroid drugs. All receptors come from a female donor with Graves disease.

V is TRBV5-1 and J is TRBJ1-4; 10 nucleotides align to TRBD1. CDR1 and CDR2 (germline): SGHRS, YFSETQ. J was trimmed by 1 base and V by 4 bases; bases with no gene match: 1. The CDR3 length is 15 residues. The CDR3 DNA sequence: TGCGCCAGCAGCCGGGACAGGGGAACTAATGAAAAACTGTTTTTT. The encoded protein is CASSRDRGTNEKLFF.

This clonotype was counted only a few times. CDR3 protein: CASSQLRPGTGASYEQYF. The DNA for the CDR3 is TGTGCCAGCAGTCAATTGCGGCCGGGGACAGGGGCCTCCTACGAGCAGTACTTC. This chain joins TRBV27 and TRBJ2-7, with 10 bases that match TRBD1. This CDR3 spans 18 amino acids. Looked up from germline, CDR1 is MNHEY and CDR2 is SMNVEV (reference sequence). With 5 bases clipped from V and 0 bases from J, the junction kept 13 bases outside the gene matches.

The chain uses TRBV27 and TRBJ1-1; the D is unclear. This CDR3 region has 13 residues. Trimming shortened V by 7 bases and J by 0 bases, and 9 bases separated the two germline ends. The germline CDR1 and CDR2 sequences are MNHEY and SMNVEV (reference sequence). Written as DNA, the CDR3 is TGTGCCAGCATGAGAGACATGAACACTGAAGCTTTCTTT. Translation: CASMRDMNTEAFF.

This clonotype was seen ten or more times. V is TRBV20-1 and J is TRBJ2-7; 11 nucleotides agree with TRBD1. V was clipped by 8 bases and J by 2 bases; unmatched bases: 5. The CDR3 is made up of 13 amino acids. The germline V gene has CDR1 DFQATT and CDR2 SNEGSKA (reference sequence). The CDR3 DNA sequence: TGCAGTATCGGACAGGGGGCTACCTACGAGCAGTACTTC. It specifies CSIGQGATYEQYF.